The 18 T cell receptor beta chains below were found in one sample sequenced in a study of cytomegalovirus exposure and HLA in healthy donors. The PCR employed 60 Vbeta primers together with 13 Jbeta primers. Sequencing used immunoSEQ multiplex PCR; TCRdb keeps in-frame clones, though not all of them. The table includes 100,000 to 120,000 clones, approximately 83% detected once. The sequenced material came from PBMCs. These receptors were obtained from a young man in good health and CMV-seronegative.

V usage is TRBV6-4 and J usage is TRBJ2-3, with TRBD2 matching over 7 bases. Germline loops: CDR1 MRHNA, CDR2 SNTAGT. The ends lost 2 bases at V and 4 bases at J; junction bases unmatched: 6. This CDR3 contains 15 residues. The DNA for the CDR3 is TGTGCCAGCAGTGACAAAGCGGGATACCCAGATACGCAGTATTTT. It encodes CASSDKAGYPDTQYF.

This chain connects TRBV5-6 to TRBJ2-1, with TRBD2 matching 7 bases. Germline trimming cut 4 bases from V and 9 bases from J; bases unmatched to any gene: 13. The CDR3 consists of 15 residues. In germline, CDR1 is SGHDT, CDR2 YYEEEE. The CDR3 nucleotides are TGTGCCAGCAGCCTCCCAGCGGGGACGGGCGGTGAGCAGTTCTTC. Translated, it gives CASSLPAGTGGEQFF. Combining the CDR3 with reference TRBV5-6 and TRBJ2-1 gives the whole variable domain DAGVTQSPTHLIKTRGQQVTLRCSPKSGHDTVSWYQQALGQGPQFIFQYYEEEERQRGNFPDRFSGHQFPNYSSELNVNALLLGDSALYLCASSLPAGTGGEQFFGPGTRLTVL.

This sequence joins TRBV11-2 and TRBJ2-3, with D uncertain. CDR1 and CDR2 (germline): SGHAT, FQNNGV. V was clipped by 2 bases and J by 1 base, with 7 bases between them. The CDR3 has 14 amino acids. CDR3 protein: CASSLSAGTDTQYF. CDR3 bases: TGTGCCAGCAGCTTATCGGCGGGCACAGATACGCAGTATTTT.

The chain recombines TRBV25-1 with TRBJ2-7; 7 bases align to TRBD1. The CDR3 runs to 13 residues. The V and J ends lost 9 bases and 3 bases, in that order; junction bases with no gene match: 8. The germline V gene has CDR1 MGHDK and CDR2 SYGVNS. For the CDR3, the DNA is TGTGCCAGTACAGGGGAGCCATACTACGAGCAGTACTTC. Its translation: CASTGEPYYEQYF.

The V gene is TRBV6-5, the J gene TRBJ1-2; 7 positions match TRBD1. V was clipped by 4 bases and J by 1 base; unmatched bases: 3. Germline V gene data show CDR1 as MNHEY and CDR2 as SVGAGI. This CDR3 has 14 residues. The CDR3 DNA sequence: TGTGCCAGCAGTTTACAGGGGCGTAACTATGGCTACACCTTC. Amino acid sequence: CASSLQGRNYGYTF.

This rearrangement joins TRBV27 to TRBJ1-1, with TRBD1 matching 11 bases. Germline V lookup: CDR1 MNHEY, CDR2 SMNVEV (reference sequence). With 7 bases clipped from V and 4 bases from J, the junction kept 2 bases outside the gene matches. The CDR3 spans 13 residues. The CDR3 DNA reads TGTGCCAGCACCGGACAGGGGGCCACTGAAGCTTTCTTT. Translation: CASTGQGATEAFF.

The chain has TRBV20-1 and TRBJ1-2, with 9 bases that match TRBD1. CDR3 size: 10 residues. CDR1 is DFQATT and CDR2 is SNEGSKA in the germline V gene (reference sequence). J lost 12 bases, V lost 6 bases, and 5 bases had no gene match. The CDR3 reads CSALGQGHTF. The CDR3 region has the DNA TGCAGTGCCCTGGGACAGGGTCACACCTTC.

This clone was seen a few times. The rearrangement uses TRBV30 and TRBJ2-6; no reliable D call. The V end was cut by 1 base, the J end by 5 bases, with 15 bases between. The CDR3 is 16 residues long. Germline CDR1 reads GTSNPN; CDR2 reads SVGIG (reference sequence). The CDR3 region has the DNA TGTGCCTGGAGTGGGGTCGGGTTACCCTGGGCCAACGTCCTGACTTTC. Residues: CAWSGVGLPWANVLTF.

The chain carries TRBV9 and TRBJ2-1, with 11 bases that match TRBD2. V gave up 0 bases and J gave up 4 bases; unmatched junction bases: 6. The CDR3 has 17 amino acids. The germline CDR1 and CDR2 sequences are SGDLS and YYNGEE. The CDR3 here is CASSVVGTSGHYNEQFF. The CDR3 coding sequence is TGTGCCAGCAGCGTAGTCGGGACTAGCGGTCATTACAATGAGCAGTTCTTC. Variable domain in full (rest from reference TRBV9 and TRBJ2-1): DSGVTQTPKHLITATGQRVTLRCSPRSGDLSVYWYQQSLDQGLQFLIQYYNGEERAKGNILERFSAQQFPDLHSELNLSSLELGDSALYFCASSVVGTSGHYNEQFFGPGTRLTVL.

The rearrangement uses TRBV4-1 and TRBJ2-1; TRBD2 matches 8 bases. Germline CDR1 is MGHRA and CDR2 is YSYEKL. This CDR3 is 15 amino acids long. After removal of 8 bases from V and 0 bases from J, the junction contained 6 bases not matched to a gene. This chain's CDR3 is CASRPREGSYNEQFF. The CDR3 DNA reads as TGCGCCAGCCGTCCTCGGGAGGGCTCCTACAATGAGCAGTTCTTC.

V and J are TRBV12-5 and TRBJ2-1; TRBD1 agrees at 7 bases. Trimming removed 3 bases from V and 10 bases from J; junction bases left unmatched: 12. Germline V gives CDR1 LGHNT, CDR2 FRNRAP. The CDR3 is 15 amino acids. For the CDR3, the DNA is TGTGCTAGTGGTTTCCCCTTACAGGGGATCATCGAGCAGTTCTTC. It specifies CASGFPLQGIIEQFF.

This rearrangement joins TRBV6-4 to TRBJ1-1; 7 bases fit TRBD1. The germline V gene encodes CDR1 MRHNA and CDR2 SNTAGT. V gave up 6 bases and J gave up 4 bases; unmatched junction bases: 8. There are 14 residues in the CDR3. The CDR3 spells CASRAGQWATEAFF. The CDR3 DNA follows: TGTGCCAGCAGGGCGGGACAGTGGGCCACTGAAGCTTTCTTT.

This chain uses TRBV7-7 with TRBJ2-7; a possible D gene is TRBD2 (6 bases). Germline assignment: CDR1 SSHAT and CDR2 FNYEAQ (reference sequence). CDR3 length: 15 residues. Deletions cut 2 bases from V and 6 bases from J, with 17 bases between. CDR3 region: CASSLQDGGMGEQYF. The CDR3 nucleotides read TGTGCCAGCAGCTTACAGGACGGGGGTATGGGCGAGCAGTACTTC.

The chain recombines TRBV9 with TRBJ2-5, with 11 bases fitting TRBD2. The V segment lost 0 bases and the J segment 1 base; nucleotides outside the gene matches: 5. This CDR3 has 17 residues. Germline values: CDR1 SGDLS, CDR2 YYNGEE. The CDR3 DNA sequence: TGTGCCAGCAGCGTAGCTACTAGCGGGGGCCGCCAAGAGACCCAGTACTTC. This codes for CASSVATSGGRQETQYF. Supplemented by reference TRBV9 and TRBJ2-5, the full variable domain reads DSGVTQTPKHLITATGQRVTLRCSPRSGDLSVYWYQQSLDQGLQFLIQYYNGEERAKGNILERFSAQQFPDLHSELNLSSLELGDSALYFCASSVATSGGRQETQYFGPGTRLLVL.

The CDR3 sequence: CAWSGGGELFF. The CDR3 DNA reads as TGTGCCTGGAGTGGAGGCGGGGAGCTGTTTTTT. The V gene is TRBV30, the J gene TRBJ2-2; D is ambiguous. Trimming removed 1 base from V and 7 bases from J, with 4 bases in between. Germline assignment: CDR1 GTSNPN and CDR2 SVGIG (reference sequence). CDR3 size: 11 residues.

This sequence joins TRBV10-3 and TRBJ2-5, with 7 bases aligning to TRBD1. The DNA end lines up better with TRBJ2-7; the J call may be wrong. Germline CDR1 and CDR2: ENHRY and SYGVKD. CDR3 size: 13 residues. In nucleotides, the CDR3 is TGTGCCATCAGACCGGGACAGTCCTACGAGCAGTACTTC. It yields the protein CAIRPGQSYEQYF.

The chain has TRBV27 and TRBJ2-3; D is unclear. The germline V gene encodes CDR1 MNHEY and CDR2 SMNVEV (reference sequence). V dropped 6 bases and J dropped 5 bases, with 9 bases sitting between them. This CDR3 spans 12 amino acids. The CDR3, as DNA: TGTGCCAGCAGACCGGTCGGAGATACGCAGTATTTT. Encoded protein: CASRPVGDTQYF.

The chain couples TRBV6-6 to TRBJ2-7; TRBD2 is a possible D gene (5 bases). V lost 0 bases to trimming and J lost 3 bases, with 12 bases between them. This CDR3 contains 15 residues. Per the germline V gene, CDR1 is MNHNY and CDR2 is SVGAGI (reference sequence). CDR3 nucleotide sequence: TGTGCCAGCAGTTACTCCTCGACCCGGGACTACGAGCAGTACTTC. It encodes CASSYSSTRDYEQYF.